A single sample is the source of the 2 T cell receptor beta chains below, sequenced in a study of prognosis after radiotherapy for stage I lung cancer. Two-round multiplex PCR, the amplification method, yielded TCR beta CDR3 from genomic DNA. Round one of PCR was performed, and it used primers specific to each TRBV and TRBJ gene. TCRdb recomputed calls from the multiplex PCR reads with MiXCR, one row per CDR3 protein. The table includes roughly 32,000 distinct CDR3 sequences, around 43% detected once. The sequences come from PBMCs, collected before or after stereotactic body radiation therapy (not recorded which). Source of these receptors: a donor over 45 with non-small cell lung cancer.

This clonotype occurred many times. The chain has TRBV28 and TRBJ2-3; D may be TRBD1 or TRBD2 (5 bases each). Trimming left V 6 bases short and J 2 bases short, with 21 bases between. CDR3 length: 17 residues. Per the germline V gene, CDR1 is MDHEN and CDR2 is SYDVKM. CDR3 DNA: TGTGCCAGCAGGCCTCCCTTGGGACGAGTACACACAGATACGCAGTATTTT. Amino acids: CASRPPLGRVHTDTQYF.

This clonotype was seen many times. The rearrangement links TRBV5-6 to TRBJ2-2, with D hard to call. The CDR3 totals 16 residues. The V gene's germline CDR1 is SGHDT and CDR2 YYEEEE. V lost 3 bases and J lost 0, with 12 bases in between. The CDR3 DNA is TGTGCCAGCAGCTGGGGTGTTCGGCCGAACACCGGGGAGCTGTTTTTT. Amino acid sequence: CASSWGVRPNTGELFF.